The clone carrying this T cell receptor beta chain was seen repeatedly, ten times or more. This sample was included in a study of blood T cell repertoires in COVID-19. Across the whole study: The United States, Italy and Spain were the sources of the acute and convalescent COVID-19 samples. PBMCs, B-cell-depleted T cells, or T cells were the source of the cDNA or gDNA that made up the material.

The CDR3 has 15 residues. The trim removed 2 bases at V and 2 bases at J, leaving 3 bases unmatched. The germline V gene has CDR1 SEHNR and CDR2 FQNEAQ (reference sequence). In the original analysis: Estimation of nucleated cell counts relied on the amplification of reference gene primers. Clones were sequenced by immunoSEQ multiplex PCR, and TCRdb holds only the in-frame ones, with some missing. V, J and clone size are those of that table, while D and trimming were read from the DNA. The data contain about 190,000 clones, 80% to 85% of them singletons. The sample comprised peripheral blood. The chain is built from TRBV7-9 and TRBJ2-7; 10 nucleotides agree with TRBD1. This TCR came from a human donor in a cohort sampled during active COVID-19. CDR3 coding DNA: TGTGCCAGCAGCTTACGGGACAGGGGCACCTACGAGCAGTACTTC. Amino acid sequence: CASSLRDRGTYEQYF.